This record looks at one TCR beta chain sequence and its context. The study assigned cohorts using participant-reported clinical history. Within 2 weeks of study entry, exposed participants had contacted a PCR-confirmed or clinician-diagnosed COVID-19 case. The sample originates from a study of blood T cell repertoires in COVID-19. For the study at large: Specimens from acute and convalescent COVID-19 originated in the United States, Italy and Spain.

The CDR3 length is 14 residues. Trimming cost V 0 bases and J 2 bases, with 7 bases left between them. Germline V gene sequence: CDR1 SGHTA, CDR2 FQGNSA. The method was immunoSEQ multiplex PCR; TCRdb's version includes in-frame clones alone and lacks a portion of them. The table includes approximately 200,000 clones, less than 90% detected once. V and J are TRBV7-2 and TRBJ1-2; no reliable D call. The sample was PBMCs or T cells enriched from blood (not recorded which). The sequence came from a woman under 40 who had been exposed to COVID-19. The CDR3 bases are TGTGCCAGCAGCTTAGCGGTCGGGAACTATGGCTACACCTTC. Its translation is CASSLAVGNYGYTF. Based on the CDR3 plus reference TRBV7-2 and TRBJ1-2, the full variable domain is GAGVSQSPSNKVTEKGKDVELRCDPISGHTALYWYRQSLGQGLEFLIYFQGNSAPDKSGLPSDRFSAERTGGSVSTLTIQRTQQEDSAVYLCASSLAVGNYGYTFGSGTRLTVV.